Following are 18 T cell receptor beta chains from one sample sequenced in a study of cytomegalovirus exposure and HLA in healthy donors. The table came from immunoSEQ multiplex PCR; TCRdb's copy has only in-frame clones and leaves some out. The table shows about 360,000 clones, with about nine tenths occurring only once. The sequenced sample was PBMCs. The receptors here all came from a woman under 30 in good health and CMV-seronegative.

The chain recombines TRBV18 with TRBJ2-7; weak D call: TRBD1 (6 bases). V dropped 5 bases and J dropped 3 bases, with 20 bases sitting between them. The CDR3 runs to 16 residues. Per germline, CDR1 KGHSH and CDR2 LQKENI. CDR3 bases: TGTGCCAGCTCATTCCCCCCGGGACACCACCTCTACGAGCAGTACTTC. As protein: CASSFPPGHHLYEQYF. The variable domain in full, completed from reference TRBV18 and TRBJ2-7, reads NAGVMQNPRHLVRRRGQEARLRCSPMKGHSHVYWYRQLPEEGLKFMVYLQKENIIDESGMPKERFSAEFPKEGPSILRIQQVVRGDSAAYFCASSFPPGHHLYEQYFGPGTRLTVT.

The chain is built from TRBV5-1 and TRBJ2-5; D possibly corresponds to TRBD2 (6 bases). Germline V gene lookup returns CDR1 SGHRS and CDR2 YFSETQ. The V gene lost 7 bases and the J gene lost 5 bases, with 21 bases spanning the gap. This CDR3 contains 15 residues. The CDR3: CASFAGAVGGETQYF. The CDR3 bases are TGCGCCAGCTTTGCCGGGGCAGTTGGAGGGGAGACCCAGTACTTC. The full variable domain, completed using reference TRBV5-1 and TRBJ2-5, is KAGVTQTPRYLIKTRGQQVTLSCSPISGHRSVSWYQQTPGQGLQFLFEYFSETQRNKGNFPGRFSGRQFSNSRSEMNVSTLELGDSALYLCASFAGAVGGETQYFGPGTRLLVL.

This chain joins TRBV27 and TRBJ1-2; D is unclear. The germline V gene encodes CDR1 MNHEY and CDR2 SMNVEV (reference sequence). This CDR3 contains 15 residues. Trimming pared 3 bases from V and 2 bases from J, leaving 13 bases between. The CDR3 DNA reads as TGTGCCAGCAGTTTTTCCATTGACAACAACTATGGCTACACCTTC. It translates to CASSFSIDNNYGYTF.

The CDR3 here is CASSILQKPYEQYF. The CDR3 DNA reads as TGTGCCAGTAGTATTTTGCAGAAACCCTACGAGCAGTACTTC. The chain links TRBV19 to TRBJ2-7; D gene uncertain. V was trimmed by 3 bases and J by 2 bases, leaving 11 bases between them. This CDR3 comprises 14 residues. Germline V lookup: CDR1 LNHDA, CDR2 SQIVND (reference sequence).

The chain uses TRBV6-1 and TRBJ1-2, with 8 bases aligning to TRBD1. Losses at the gene ends were 2 bases for V and 7 bases for J; bases not matched to a gene: 12. This CDR3 has 16 amino acids. Germline values: CDR1 MNHNS, CDR2 SASEGT. CDR3 DNA: TGTGCCAGCAGTGAACGGGGCGTCCCAGGGGGCTTTGGCTACACCTTC. The encoded protein is CASSERGVPGGFGYTF.

The chain uses TRBV2 and TRBJ1-2; no definite D call. This CDR3 spans 11 amino acids. The V end lost 6 bases, the J end lost 8 bases, and 10 bases lay between the germline ends. CDR1 is SNHLY and CDR2 is FYNNEI in the germline V gene. The CDR3: CASRGGLGYTF. In DNA, the CDR3 is TGTGCCAGCAGAGGAGGCTTAGGCTACACCTTC.

Of note for this clone: The DNA is omitted, as the CDR3 cannot be located on it reliably, and the CDR3 follows TCRdb's listing. This chain links TRBV5-1 with TRBJ1-2. Germline V gene lookup returns CDR1 SGHRS and CDR2 YFSETQ. The CDR3 is 18 residues long, ends included. This chain's CDR3 is CASSQLGQSMATPSVRTF.

The chain links TRBV6-6 to TRBJ2-3; 11 bases fit TRBD2. The germline gives CDR1 MNHNY, CDR2 SVGAGI (reference sequence). The CDR3 is 15 amino acids. Trimming removed 5 bases from V and 3 bases from J; junction bases left unmatched: 4. CDR3 nucleotide sequence: TGTGCCAGCAGTCTAGCGGGGGGCCGTACAGATACGCAGTATTTT. The encoded protein is CASSLAGGRTDTQYF.

V usage is TRBV4-1 and J usage is TRBJ1-2; D is unresolved. This CDR3 has 15 residues. Deletions cut 0 bases from V and 3 bases from J, with 11 bases between. CDR1 and CDR2 (germline): MGHRA, YSYEKL. The CDR3 here is CASSQDQGAYYGYTF. As DNA, the CDR3 is TGCGCCAGCAGCCAAGATCAAGGAGCCTACTATGGCTACACCTTC.

The genes are TRBV7-8 and TRBJ1-5; 8 bases agree with TRBD1. Germline V gene sequence: CDR1 SGHVS, CDR2 FQNEAQ. CDR3 size: 17 residues. Trimming cost V 0 bases and J 2 bases; bases outside gene matches: 6. The CDR3: CASSLAVQGVGNQPQHF. CDR3 coding DNA: TGTGCCAGCAGCTTAGCCGTACAGGGGGTAGGCAATCAGCCCCAGCATTTT.

This sequence joins TRBV10-1 and TRBJ2-1; 7 positions agree with TRBD2. Germline lookup yields CDR1 WNHNN and CDR2 SYGVQD (reference sequence). Trimming cost V 5 bases and J 5 bases; bases outside gene matches: 12. This CDR3 has 16 amino acids. The CDR3 sequence: CASSPLGGAGHNEQFF. The DNA for the CDR3 is TGCGCCAGCAGTCCTCTTGGTGGAGCGGGGCACAATGAGCAGTTCTTC.

This rearrangement joins TRBV6-5 to TRBJ1-2; 8 nucleotides line up with TRBD1. The germline gives CDR1 MNHEY, CDR2 SVGAGI. The CDR3 has 15 residues. The J segment lost 2 bases and the V segment lost 6 bases, leaving 8 bases of the junction unmatched. The CDR3, as DNA: TGTGCCAGCAGACTGACAGGGGCCCGAAACTATGGCTACACCTTC. The encoded protein is CASRLTGARNYGYTF.

This clone was picked up a small number of times. The genes are TRBV11-2 and TRBJ2-7, with 7 bases aligning to TRBD1. Germline V gene lookup returns CDR1 SGHAT and CDR2 FQNNGV. The CDR3 is 15 residues long. J gave up 3 bases and V 5 bases, and 10 bases lay outside the gene matches. This CDR3 is CASSTWTGNLYEQYF. In DNA form, the CDR3 reads TGTGCCAGCAGCACATGGACAGGCAACCTCTACGAGCAGTACTTC.

The chain recombines TRBV4-1 with TRBJ1-2; TRBD1 matches 7 bases. V trimming: 2 bases; J trimming: 2 bases; junction bases outside the gene matches: 2. Germline CDR1 and CDR2: MGHRA and YSYEKL. The length of the CDR3 is 14 residues. Here the CDR3 DNA reads TGCGCCAGCAGCCAATGGGGACAGAACTATGGCTACACCTTC. Protein sequence: CASSQWGQNYGYTF.

The chain joins TRBV9 to TRBJ2-7; perhaps TRBD2 as D (6 bases). The germline V gene encodes CDR1 SGDLS and CDR2 YYNGEE. V was cut by 2 bases and J by 0 bases, with 12 bases left in between. The CDR3 is 15 amino acids. The CDR3 spells CASSVSGTDSYEQYF. CDR3 in DNA: TGTGCCAGCAGCGTCTCCGGGACTGACTCCTACGAGCAGTACTTC.

The rearrangement joins TRBV5-4 to TRBJ2-2, with 10 bases matching TRBD1. Losses at the gene ends were 4 bases for V and 6 bases for J; bases not matched to a gene: 15. This CDR3 contains 18 residues. Germline values: CDR1 SGHNT, CDR2 YYREEE (reference sequence). The CDR3 spells CASSLRTGGYEAPGELFF. DNA of the CDR3: TGTGCCAGCAGCCTACGGACAGGGGGTTACGAGGCCCCCGGGGAGCTGTTTTTT.

This clone was observed a handful of times. V usage is TRBV19 and J usage is TRBJ1-5, with TRBD1 identical over 12 bases. The CDR3 runs to 13 residues. Trimming at V came to 11 bases and at J to 11 bases, leaving 10 bases not matched to a gene. Germline V gives CDR1 LNHDA, CDR2 SQIVND (reference sequence). CDR3: CAAGQGARTAQHF. In nucleotides, the CDR3 is TGTGCCGCGGGACAGGGGGCTAGGACAGCCCAGCATTTT. The entire variable domain, with the rest obtained from reference TRBV19 and TRBJ1-5, is as follows: DGGITQSPKYLFRKEGQNVTLSCEQNLNHDAMYWYRQDPGQGLRLIYYSQIVNDFQKGDIAEGYSVSREKKESFPLTVTSAQKNPTAFYLCAAGQGARTAQHFGDGTRLSIL.

The rearrangement uses TRBV28 and TRBJ1-2; 10 bases are a match to TRBD1. CDR1 and CDR2 from the germline V gene are MDHEN and SYDVKM. The CDR3 has 16 amino acids. With 7 bases clipped from V and 3 bases from J, the junction kept 11 bases outside the gene matches. The CDR3 nucleotides are TGTGCCAGCACCTCGACAGGGGGCGGACCCCACTATGGCTACACCTTC. This sequence encodes CASTSTGGGPHYGYTF.